Presented here are 10 T cell receptor beta chains from one specimen sequenced in a study of T cell responses to AZD1222 COVID-19 vaccine. Measured with immunoSEQ multiplex PCR; TCRdb has only the in-frame clones, and not every one. The sample has about 18,000 clones, about nine tenths seen once. The source material was peripheral blood, sampled 28 days after the second AZD1222 dose. These receptor sequences come from an adult who received the AZD1222 COVID-19 vaccine.

The rearrangement links TRBV19 to TRBJ1-1; 8 bases line up with TRBD1. The CDR3 consists of 14 residues. The V and J ends lost 3 bases and 5 bases, in that order; junction bases with no gene match: 5. CDR1 LNHDA and CDR2 SQIVND come from the germline V gene (reference sequence). The CDR3 DNA reads as TGTGCCAGTAGTATTATTGACAGGGGTACTGAAGCTTTCTTT. It encodes CASSIIDRGTEAFF.

V is TRBV28 and J is TRBJ1-2, with 9 nucleotides matching TRBD1. Trimming cost V 3 bases and J 4 bases; bases outside gene matches: 12. This CDR3 has 17 residues. The germline gives CDR1 MDHEN, CDR2 SYDVKM. The CDR3, as DNA: TGTGCCAGCAGTTTTCGACAGGGGGGGAAGCACGGCTATGGCTACACCTTC. It translates to CASSFRQGGKHGYGYTF.

This chain joins TRBV7-2 and TRBJ2-3; 10 nucleotides match TRBD2. The V gene end was trimmed by 4 bases and the J gene end by 4 bases; junction bases not matched to a gene: 8. CDR3 length equals 16 residues. CDR1 SGHTA and CDR2 FQGNSA come from the germline V gene. CDR3: CASSSQSGGAPDTQYF. The DNA of the CDR3 is TGTGCCAGCAGCTCACAGAGCGGGGGGGCCCCAGATACGCAGTATTTT.

CDR3 DNA sequence: TGTGCCAGCAGTTGGGGCGGGGTCGGGGGTGAGCAGTTCTTC. Protein: CASSWGGVGGEQFF. The rearrangement uses TRBV27 and TRBJ2-1; a weak D match, TRBD2 (6 bases). Trimming took 4 bases from V and 9 from J, leaving 16 bases between them. CDR1 and CDR2 (germline): MNHEY, SMNVEV (reference sequence). The CDR3 is 14 residues long.

This clone was seen only once. The chain is built from TRBV21-1 and TRBJ1-6; TRBD1, the table's D call, lacks a check against the DNA. TRBV21-1 is a recognized pseudogene. This CDR3 has 18 residues. In DNA, the CDR3 is TGTGCCAGCAGCCTCGGGGGACAGGGTAGGCCCTATAATTCACCCCTCCACTTT. As protein: CASSLGGQGRPYNSPLHF.

This chain connects TRBV18 to TRBJ2-7; TRBD2 aligns across 12 bases. V gave up 3 bases and J gave up 7 bases; unmatched junction bases: 4. This CDR3 contains 14 residues. CDR1 is KGHSH and CDR2 is LQKENI in the germline V gene. Here the CDR3 DNA reads TGTGCCAGCTCACCGACTAGCGGGGGTGGTGAGCAGTACGTC. It translates to CASSPTSGGGEQYV.

This clone was recorded once. This chain connects TRBV5-4 to TRBJ2-2, with 10 bases fitting TRBD1. The CDR3 is 14 amino acids. Germline V CDR1 and CDR2: SGHNT, YYREEE (reference sequence). V was clipped by 3 bases and J by 7 bases; unmatched bases: 3. The CDR3 is CASSSGQGNGELFF. CDR3 in DNA: TGTGCCAGCAGCTCGGGACAGGGGAACGGGGAGCTGTTTTTT.

V gene TRBV6-5 combines with J gene TRBJ1-2; the D gene is possibly TRBD1 (5 bases). Per germline, CDR1 MNHEY and CDR2 SVGAGI. The ends were cut back, 5 bases at V and 4 bases at J, with 11 bases in the middle. CDR3 length: 13 residues. The CDR3 protein is CASSRRGTYGYTF. DNA of the CDR3: TGTGCCAGCAGTCGGCGGGGGACCTATGGCTACACCTTC.

The DNA of the CDR3 is TGTGCCAGCAGTTTAATGGGGCGAGAGACCCAGTACTTC. Translated, it gives CASSLMGRETQYF. The chain uses TRBV12-3 or TRBV12-4 and TRBJ2-5; tentatively, D is TRBD1 (5 bases). Trimming removed 2 bases at V and 4 bases at J, with 8 bases between. This CDR3 contains 13 residues.

This chain links TRBV12-5 with TRBJ2-2, with TRBD2 as a possible D gene (6 bases). This CDR3 is built from 13 residues. Germline V gene data show CDR1 as LGHNT and CDR2 as FRNRAP. Deletions cut 4 bases from V and 12 bases from J, with 15 bases between. The CDR3 nucleotides read TGTGCTAGTGGTTCCTCGGAGGGTATGAAGCTGTTTTTT. Encoded protein: CASGSSEGMKLFF. The full variable domain, rest sourced from reference TRBV12-5 and TRBJ2-2, is DARVTQTPRHKVTEMGQEVTMRCQPILGHNTVFWYRQTMMQGLELLAYFRNRAPLDDSGMPKDRFSAEMPDATLATLKIQPSEPRDSAVYFCASGSSEGMKLFFGEGSRLTVL.